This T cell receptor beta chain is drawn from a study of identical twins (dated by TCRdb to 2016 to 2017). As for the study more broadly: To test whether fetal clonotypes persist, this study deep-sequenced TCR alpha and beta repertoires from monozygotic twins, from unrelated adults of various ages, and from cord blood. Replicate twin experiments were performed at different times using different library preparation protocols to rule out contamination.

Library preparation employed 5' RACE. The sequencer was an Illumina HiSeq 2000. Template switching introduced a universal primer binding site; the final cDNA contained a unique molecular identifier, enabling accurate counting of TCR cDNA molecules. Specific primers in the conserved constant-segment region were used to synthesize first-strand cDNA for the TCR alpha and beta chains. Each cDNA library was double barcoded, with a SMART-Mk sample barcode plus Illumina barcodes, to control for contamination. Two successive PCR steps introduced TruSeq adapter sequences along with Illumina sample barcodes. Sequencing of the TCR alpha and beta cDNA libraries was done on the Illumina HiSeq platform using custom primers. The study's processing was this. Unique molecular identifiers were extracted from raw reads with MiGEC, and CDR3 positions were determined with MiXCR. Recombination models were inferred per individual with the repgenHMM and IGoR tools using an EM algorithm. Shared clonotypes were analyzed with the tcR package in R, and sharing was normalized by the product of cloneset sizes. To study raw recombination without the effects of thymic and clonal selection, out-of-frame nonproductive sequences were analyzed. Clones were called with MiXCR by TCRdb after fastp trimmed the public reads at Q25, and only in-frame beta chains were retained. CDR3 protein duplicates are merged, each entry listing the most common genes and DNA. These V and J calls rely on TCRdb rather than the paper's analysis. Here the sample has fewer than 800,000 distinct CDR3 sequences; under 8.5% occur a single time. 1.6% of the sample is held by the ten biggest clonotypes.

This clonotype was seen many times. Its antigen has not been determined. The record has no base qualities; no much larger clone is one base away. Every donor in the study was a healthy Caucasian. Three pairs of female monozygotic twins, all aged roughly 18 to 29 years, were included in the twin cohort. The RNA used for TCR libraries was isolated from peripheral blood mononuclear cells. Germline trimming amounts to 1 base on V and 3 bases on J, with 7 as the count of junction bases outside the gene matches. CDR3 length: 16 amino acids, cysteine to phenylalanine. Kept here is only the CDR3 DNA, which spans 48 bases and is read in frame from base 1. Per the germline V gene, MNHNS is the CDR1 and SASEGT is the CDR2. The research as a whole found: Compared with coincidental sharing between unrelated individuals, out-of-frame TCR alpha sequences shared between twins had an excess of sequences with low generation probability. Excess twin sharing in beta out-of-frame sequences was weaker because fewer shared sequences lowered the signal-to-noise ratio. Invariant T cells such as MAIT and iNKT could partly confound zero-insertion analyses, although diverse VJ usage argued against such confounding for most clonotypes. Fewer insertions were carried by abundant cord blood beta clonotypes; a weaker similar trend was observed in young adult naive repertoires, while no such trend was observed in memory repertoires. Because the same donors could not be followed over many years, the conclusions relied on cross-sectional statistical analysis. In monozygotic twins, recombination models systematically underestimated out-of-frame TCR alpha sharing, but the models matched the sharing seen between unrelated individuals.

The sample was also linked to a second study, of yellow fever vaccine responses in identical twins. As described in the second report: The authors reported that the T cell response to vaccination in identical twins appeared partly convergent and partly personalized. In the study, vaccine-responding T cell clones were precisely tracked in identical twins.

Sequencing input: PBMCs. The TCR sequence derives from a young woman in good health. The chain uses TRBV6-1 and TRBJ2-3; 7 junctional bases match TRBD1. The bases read TGTGCCAGCAGTGAAGGCGGTAGGGGGCTGACAGATACGCAGTATTTT. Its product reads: CASSEGGRGLTDTQYF.